What follows are 11 T cell receptor beta chains derived from one specimen sequenced in a study of blood T cell repertoires in COVID-19 (TCRdb year 2020). The library was produced with the immunoSEQ multiplex PCR assay. This is the immuneACCESS table as TCRdb keeps it, with only in-frame sequences that have V and J called. A part of the clones is gone; compared with another copy, unresolved V genes explain less than half, and the rest is unexplained. The table for this sample lists 400,000 to 450,000 clones; 86% of them were counted only once. The top ten clones comprise 1.4% of the sample. The source material was peripheral blood. The source of these receptors is a young woman with active or convalescent COVID-19.

The chain links TRBV5-4 to TRBJ2-5, with 11 bases lining up with TRBD1. Germline V gene data show CDR1 as SGHNT and CDR2 as YYREEE (reference sequence). This CDR3 contains 15 residues. J lost 5 bases, V lost 3 bases, and 6 bases had no gene match. The chain's CDR3 is CASSWGQGERETQYF. The CDR3 nucleotides read TGTGCCAGCAGCTGGGGACAGGGGGAGAGGGAGACCCAGTACTTC.

V and J are TRBV5-1 and TRBJ2-7, with TRBD1 matching over 11 bases. V was pared by 3 bases and J by 4 bases, with 6 bases of the junction left unmatched. Germline lookup yields CDR1 SGHRS and CDR2 YFSETQ. CDR3 length: 15 residues. The CDR3 sequence: CASSSSGTGGYEQYF. The CDR3 DNA sequence: TGCGCCAGCAGCTCGTCCGGGACAGGGGGTTACGAGCAGTACTTC.

The chain combines TRBV3-1 (or the pseudogene TRBV3-2) with TRBJ1-1; 8 nucleotides align to TRBD1. CDR3 length: 15 amino acids. Germline V gene data show CDR1 as LGHDT and CDR2 as YNNKEL (reference sequence). The V gene end was trimmed by 0 bases and the J gene end by 10 bases; junction bases not matched to a gene: 10. The CDR3 is CASSQDPMTGAGAFF. The CDR3 DNA is TGTGCCAGCAGCCAAGATCCCATGACAGGGGCCGGAGCTTTCTTT.

This clone was seen just once. The chain recombines TRBV28 with TRBJ2-7; 9 nucleotides align to TRBD2. This CDR3 contains 16 residues. V was pared by 1 base and J by 3 bases, with 7 bases of the junction left unmatched. CDR1 is MDHEN, CDR2 SYDVKM, per germline. The CDR3 protein is CASSLSVLAGYYEQYF. The CDR3, as DNA: TGTGCCAGCAGTTTATCCGTTCTAGCGGGATACTACGAGCAGTACTTC.

The V and J genes are TRBV30 and TRBJ1-5, with a weak D call TRBD1 (5 bases). Trimming took off 0 bases at V and 2 bases at J, with 17 bases between the two ends. The CDR3 has 17 residues. Germline V gene lookup returns CDR1 GTSNPN and CDR2 SVGIG (reference sequence). In nucleotides, the CDR3 is TGTGCCTGGAGTGTAGAGCCTGCAGGGATCCGCAATCAGCCCCAGCATTTT. This encodes CAWSVEPAGIRNQPQHF.

This sequence joins TRBV7-8 and TRBJ1-4; D is unresolved. The CDR3 spans 13 residues. Trimming removed 2 bases at V and 6 bases at J, with 7 bases between. Germline CDR1 SGHVS, CDR2 FQNEAQ. DNA for the CDR3: TGTGCCAGCAGCTTAACCGCGGATGAAAAACTGTTTTTT. Encoded protein: CASSLTADEKLFF.

V gene TRBV13 combines with J gene TRBJ2-1; 8 nucleotides agree with TRBD1. The CDR3 covers 13 residues. Germline V CDR1 and CDR2: PRHDT, FYEKMQ (reference sequence). J lost 4 bases, V lost 6 bases, and 2 bases had no gene match. DNA for the CDR3: TGTGCCAGCAGTGGACAGGGTTACAATGAGCAGTTCTTC. Translation: CASSGQGYNEQFF. Filled out from reference TRBV13 and TRBJ2-1, the complete variable domain reads AAGVIQSPRHLIKEKRETATLKCYPIPRHDTVYWYQQGPGQDPQFLISFYEKMQSDKGSIPDRFSAQQFSDYHSELNMSSLELGDSALYFCASSGQGYNEQFFGPGTRLTVL.

The chain combines TRBV19 with TRBJ1-6; 7 bases are shared with TRBD1. This CDR3 spans 14 amino acids. J gave up 9 bases and V 7 bases, and 9 bases lay outside the gene matches. In germline, CDR1 is LNHDA, CDR2 SQIVND (reference sequence). CDR3 in amino acids: CASTPGTVRSPLHF. CDR3 coding DNA: TGTGCCAGTACCCCCGGGACAGTACGTTCACCCCTCCACTTT. The full variable domain, completed using reference TRBV19 and TRBJ1-6, is DGGITQSPKYLFRKEGQNVTLSCEQNLNHDAMYWYRQDPGQGLRLIYYSQIVNDFQKGDIAEGYSVSREKKESFPLTVTSAQKNPTAFYLCASTPGTVRSPLHFGNGTRLTVT.

In DNA, the CDR3 is TGTGCCAGCAGTTACTCCGACTATGCACTTAACAATGAGCAGTTCTTC. As protein: CASSYSDYALNNEQFF. The chain uses TRBV6-5 and TRBJ2-1; perhaps TRBD2 as D (5 bases). This CDR3 comprises 16 residues. With 0 bases removed from V and 5 bases from J, the gap between germline ends came to 14 bases. Per germline, CDR1 MNHEY and CDR2 SVGAGI.

The CDR3 region has the DNA TGTGCCATCAGATCGGAGGCGGTGGAAAAACTGTTTTTT. It encodes CAIRSEAVEKLFF. The chain uses TRBV10-3 and TRBJ1-4; D not certain. Looked up from germline, CDR1 is ENHRY and CDR2 is SYGVKD. The germline V and J ends were trimmed by 6 bases and 8 bases, with 13 bases remaining between them. The length of the CDR3 is 13 residues.

This clone was seen once. The genes are TRBV18 and TRBJ1-2, with D unresolved. Germline-derived CDR1 and CDR2 are KGHSH and LQKENI. V lost 3 bases and J 6 bases, leaving 17 bases between the germline ends. This CDR3 contains 15 residues. CDR3 region: CASSPPGSFGNGYTF. DNA for the CDR3: TGTGCCAGCTCACCCCCGGGTTCGTTTGGCAATGGCTACACCTTC.